The rows below give T cell receptor beta chains drawn from one sample of a study of blood T cell repertoires in COVID-19. TCRdb's copy holds only in-frame clones and misses some; the assay was immunoSEQ multiplex PCR. The repertoire holds 150,000 or so clones, with about 81% as singletons. Input material: peripheral blood. Every receptor here comes from a woman in her 70s with acute or convalescent COVID-19. Both conserved end residues are part of each CDR3. The order of the fields is clone size, J gene, V gene, D gene, CDR3 DNA, CDR3 protein. A D gene is named only where the DNA matches it firmly. Clone size is given for some rows only: seen once, a few or many times, or a class if the clone is expanded.

size: once
J: TRBJ2-3
V: TRBV5-6
D: TRBD1
DNA: TGTGCCAGCAGCCCCAGGGGGCCCTCTAGCACAGATACGCAGTATTTT
CDR3: CASSPRGPSSTDTQYF

size: -
J: TRBJ1-2
V: TRBV5-1
D: TRBD1
DNA: TGCGCCAGCAGCGGAACAGGGGACTATGGCTACACCTTC
CDR3: CASSGTGDYGYTF

size: -
J: TRBJ1-6
V: TRBV28
D: -
DNA: TGTGCCAGCAGTTTTTCGTCCGCAGGGCCCAATTCACCCCTCCACTTT
CDR3: CASSFSSAGPNSPLHF

size: -
J: TRBJ2-7
V: TRBV4-2
D: TRBD1
DNA: TGTGCCAGCAGCCAAGACAGGGGGCCCAACTACGAGCAGTACTTC
CDR3: CASSQDRGPNYEQYF

size: few
J: TRBJ2-7
V: TRBV7-2
D: -
DNA: TGTGCCAGCAGCTTAGCTCCCCAGGGACAACTCTACGAGCAGTACTTC
CDR3: CASSLAPQGQLYEQYF

size: -
J: TRBJ1-5
V: TRBV6-5
D: TRBD1
DNA: TGTGCCAGCAGTCTTATGACAGGGGGCGGCCAGCCCCAGCATTTT
CDR3: CASSLMTGGGQPQHF

size: -
J: TRBJ2-3
V: TRBV5-4
D: -
DNA: TGTGCCAGCAGCTTGTCGCGAGGCACAGATACGCAGTATTTT
CDR3: CASSLSRGTDTQYF

size: few
J: TRBJ2-5
V: TRBV9
D: TRBD2
DNA: TGTGCCAGCGGGGAGGGTACCCATGAAGAGACCCAGTACTTC
CDR3: CASGEGTHEETQYF

size: -
J: TRBJ1-2
V: TRBV5-1
D: TRBD1
DNA: TGCGCCAGCAGCAGACGGGACAGGGGGATAAATGGCTACACCTTC
CDR3: CASSRRDRGINGYTF

size: -
J: TRBJ1-4
V: TRBV29-1
D: -
DNA: TGCAGCGTCCCCGGAGTGCCGGTTGGGGAAAAACTGTTTTTT
CDR3: CSVPGVPVGEKLFF

size: -
J: TRBJ2-3
V: TRBV5-1
D: TRBD2
DNA: TGCGCCAGCAGCAGTACCGGGACTAGCGGGGATACGCAGTATTTT
CDR3: CASSSTGTSGDTQYF

size: -
J: TRBJ1-4
V: TRBV28
D: TRBD1
DNA: TGTGCCAGCAGTTTATCTGGGGGGGGACAGGGGTCGAGTGAAAAACTGTTTTTT
CDR3: CASSLSGGGQGSSEKLFF

size: -
J: TRBJ1-2
V: TRBV7-8
D: TRBD1
DNA: TGTGCCAGCAGCTTAGATGGACAGGTCTATGGCTACACCTTC
CDR3: CASSLDGQVYGYTF

size: many
J: TRBJ2-2
V: TRBV24-1
D: TRBD1
DNA: TGTGCCACCGGGGACAGGGGTTTCCGGGAGCTGTTTTTT
CDR3: CATGDRGFRELFF

size: -
J: TRBJ2-7
V: TRBV5-4
D: -
DNA: TGTGCCAGCAGCCTGACTAGCTACGAGCAGTACTTC
CDR3: CASSLTSYEQYF

size: few
J: TRBJ1-4
V: TRBV15
D: TRBD1
DNA: TGTGCCACCCTACTGCCGGGACAGGGGAATGAAAAACTGTTTTTT
CDR3: CATLLPGQGNEKLFF

size: once
J: TRBJ2-5
V: TRBV5-1
D: -
DNA: TGCGCCAGCAGCTCCAGCGACCGGGAGACCCAGTACTTC
CDR3: CASSSSDRETQYF

size: -
J: TRBJ2-2
V: TRBV28
D: -
DNA: TGTGCCAGCAGTTTAATTGGGGCGTCAGGGGCCGGGGAGCTGTTTTTT
CDR3: CASSLIGASGAGELFF

size: -
J: TRBJ2-3
V: TRBV20-1
D: TRBD2
DNA: TGCAGTGCTAGTCACGGGGGGGAAGGTACGCAGTATTTT
CDR3: CSASHGGEGTQYF

size: -
J: TRBJ1-4
V: TRBV27
D: -
DNA: TGTGCCAGCAGTTTAAATCAGGGGCGAAAGGAAAAACTGTTTTTT
CDR3: CASSLNQGRKEKLFF

size: -
J: TRBJ1-2
V: TRBV23-1
D: -
DNA: TGCGCCAGCAGTCATACTCCCTCATCTGACTATGGCTACACCTTC
CDR3: CASSHTPSSDYGYTF

size: -
J: TRBJ1-5
V: TRBV5-4
D: -
DNA: TGTGCCAGCAGCAACGCAGGGGCCCGCAATCAGCCCCAGCATTTT
CDR3: CASSNAGARNQPQHF

size: -
J: TRBJ1-2
V: TRBV5-6
D: TRBD1
DNA: TGTGCCAGCAGCACTACAGGGGGTGGCGGCTACACCTTC
CDR3: CASSTTGGGGYTF

size: -
J: TRBJ1-2
V: TRBV29-1
D: TRBD1
DNA: TGCAGCGATGGTGGGCAGGGGGCCTACACCTTC
CDR3: CSDGGQGAYTF

size: -
J: TRBJ1-6
V: TRBV2
D: TRBD1
DNA: TGTGCCAGCAGGGGACAGGGGTGGAGTTCACCCCTCCACTTT
CDR3: CASRGQGWSSPLHF

size: many
J: TRBJ1-1
V: TRBV7-9
D: -
DNA: TGTGCCAGCAGCCTAACCATGAACACTGAAGCTTTCTTT
CDR3: CASSLTMNTEAFF

size: -
J: TRBJ2-7
V: TRBV21-1
D: -
DNA: TGTGCCAGCAGCAATCAGATCGGGGGCTCCTACGAGCAGTACTTC
CDR3: CASSNQIGGSYEQYF

size: -
J: TRBJ1-1
V: TRBV6-6
D: TRBD1
DNA: TGTGCCAGCAGTTACCCGGCAGGGGGCTACACTGAAGCTTTCTTT
CDR3: CASSYPAGGYTEAFF

size: -
J: TRBJ1-2
V: TRBV30
D: -
DNA: TGTGCCTGGAGCCAGGTATATGGCTACACCTTC
CDR3: CAWSQVYGYTF

size: -
J: TRBJ1-2
V: TRBV19
D: TRBD1
DNA: TGTGCCAGTAGAGGGACAGGGGGACACTATGGCTACACCTTC
CDR3: CASRGTGGHYGYTF

size: -
J: TRBJ1-6
V: TRBV19
D: -
DNA: TGTGCCAGTAGTTTCAGGGGTAGTCAGCCACCCCTCCACTTT
CDR3: CASSFRGSQPPLHF

size: -
J: TRBJ2-5
V: TRBV7-9
D: -
DNA: TGTGCCAGCAGCTCTCCGGGTCGAGAGACCCAGTACTTC
CDR3: CASSSPGRETQYF

size: -
J: TRBJ2-5
V: TRBV28
D: -
DNA: TGTGCCAGCAACCCGAGGCGCGAGCGGTATGAGACCCAGTACTTC
CDR3: CASNPRRERYETQYF

size: -
J: TRBJ2-3
V: TRBV29-1
D: TRBD2
DNA: TGCAGCGTTGAGGGAGTTTTCTCGACTAGCGGGGGAGATTCTAGCACAGATACGCAGTATTTT
CDR3: CSVEGVFSTSGGDSSTDTQYF

size: -
J: TRBJ1-1
V: TRBV9
D: TRBD1
DNA: TGTGCCAGCAGCGCTCGACAGGGCGGGCTTGTGAGCACTGAAGCTTTCTTT
CDR3: CASSARQGGLVSTEAFF

size: -
J: TRBJ2-7
V: TRBV28
D: TRBD1
DNA: TGTGCCAGCAGGCGGACAGGTGCCTACGAGCAGTACTTC
CDR3: CASRRTGAYEQYF

size: -
J: TRBJ1-6
V: TRBV7-2
D: -
DNA: TGTGCCAGCAGCCCTCGGGGTTATAATTCACCCCTCCACTTT
CDR3: CASSPRGYNSPLHF

size: -
J: TRBJ1-6
V: TRBV5-1
D: TRBD1
DNA: TGCGCCAGCAGCTCAAAGGACAGGGTCCATTTTAGCTCCTATAATTCACCCCTCCACTTT
CDR3: CASSSKDRVHFSSYNSPLHF

size: -
J: TRBJ1-2
V: TRBV28
D: TRBD1
DNA: TGTGCCAGCAGTTTAGGAGGACAGGCTACCTATGGCTACACCTTC
CDR3: CASSLGGQATYGYTF

size: -
J: TRBJ1-1
V: TRBV5-6
D: -
DNA: TGTGCCAGCAGCCTCAAGCGATTGATCACTGAAGCTTTCTTT
CDR3: CASSLKRLITEAFF

size: -
J: TRBJ1-2
V: TRBV10-3
D: TRBD1
DNA: TGTGCCATCAGTGAGAGGACAGGGGGCTATGGCTACACCTTC
CDR3: CAISERTGGYGYTF

size: -
J: TRBJ2-3
V: TRBV27
D: TRBD2
DNA: TGTGCCAGCAGTTTATTGGCTAGCGGGGGGGCGGGCACAGATACGCAGTATTTT
CDR3: CASSLLASGGAGTDTQYF

size: -
J: TRBJ1-2
V: TRBV10-3
D: TRBD1
DNA: TGTGCCATCACCCCAACGGGACAGGCCCTGGGCTACACCTTC
CDR3: CAITPTGQALGYTF

size: few
J: TRBJ2-2
V: TRBV3-1/TRBV3-2
D: TRBD2
DNA: TGTGCCAGCAGCCACCGAAGGGCCCTACTAGCGGGGAACACCGGGGAGCTGTTTTTT
CDR3: CASSHRRALLAGNTGELFF

size: -
J: TRBJ1-5
V: TRBV5-6
D: TRBD1
DNA: TGTGCCAGCAGCTTGAGCAGGGGGGATCAGCCCCAGCATTTT
CDR3: CASSLSRGDQPQHF